A selection of T cell receptor beta chains follows, all from one sample in a study of T cells in Graves' hyperthyroidism and ophthalmopathy. Each CDR3 protein is one row after TCRdb ran MiXCR on the multiplex PCR reads. Of some 350,000 distinct CDR3 sequences listed, approximately 15% are singletons. Sequenced input: blood. Receptor source: a middle-aged woman with Graves' ophthalmopathy. CDR3s include the opening cysteine and the closing phenylalanine or tryptophan. A D gene is named only where the DNA matches it firmly. Clone size is not always given. Where it is, it says once, few, many or a class for expanded clones.

V gene	D gene	CDR3 length	clone size	J gene	CDR3 DNA	CDR3 protein
TRBV5-1	-	18	few	TRBJ2-5	TGCGCCAGCAGCAAAAGAACCAGGGGAGGAGCATCACCAGAGACCCAGTACTTC	CASSKRTRGGASPETQYF
TRBV28	-	14	many	TRBJ1-1	TGTGCCAGCAGTCCTGTTCGGGCGAACACTGAAGCTTTCTTT	CASSPVRANTEAFF
TRBV5-1	-	13	many	TRBJ1-1	TGCGCCAGCAGCTTGATGTTGAACACTGAAGCTTTCTTT	CASSLMLNTEAFF
TRBV19	-	17	many	TRBJ1-5	TGTGCCAGTAGTATAGGGGCGATCCATCGGGGCAATCAGCCCCAGCATTTT	CASSIGAIHRGNQPQHF
TRBV11-2	-	13	-	TRBJ2-3	TGTGCCAGTATACCAAGACGAGGGGATACGCAGTATTTT	CASIPRRGDTQYF
TRBV7-9	-	14	many	TRBJ2-1	TGTGCCAGCAGCTTAGTTTGGTCAGGTTGGGAGCAGTTCTTC	CASSLVWSGWEQFF
TRBV6-1	-	12	many	TRBJ1-2	TGTGCCAGCAGTGTAGTAACAGGCGGCTACACCTTC	CASSVVTGGYTF
TRBV10-3	TRBD1	14	many	TRBJ1-2	TGTGCCATCACCTCACCGGGACAGGGGGGTGGCTACACCTTC	CAITSPGQGGGYTF
TRBV10-3	-	13	few	TRBJ2-1	TGTGCCATCAGTGTCTCCGGAGAGAATGAGCAGTTCTTC	CAISVSGENEQFF
TRBV11-3	TRBD1	13	many	TRBJ1-2	TGTGCCAGCAGCCGTGATGGACAGGGCGGCTACACCTTC	CASSRDGQGGYTF
TRBV9	-	15	-	TRBJ1-2	TGTGCCAGCAGCATCTCCACCGGGACCCCCGGTGGCTACACCTTC	CASSISTGTPGGYTF
TRBV29-1	-	11	few	TRBJ2-1	TGCAGCGTAGAAAGACTAGACGAGTGGTTCTTC	CSVERLDEWFF
TRBV2	-	13	many	TRBJ1-2	TGTGCCACCCCGGACAGAGCTAACTATGGCTACACCTTC	CATPDRANYGYTF
TRBV7-2	TRBD1	14	many	TRBJ2-2	TGTGCCAGCAGCGCTATGCAGGGGGCCGGGGAGCTGTTTTTT	CASSAMQGAGELFF
TRBV20-1	-	11	-	TRBJ1-2	TGCAGTGCTAGAGAAGGCTATGGCTACACCTTC	CSAREGYGYTF
TRBV3-1	TRBD2	16	few	TRBJ2-7	TGTGCCAGCAGCCAAGAAATAGCGGGTCTATCCTACGAGCAGTACTTC	CASSQEIAGLSYEQYF
TRBV19	-	13	-	TRBJ1-5	TGTGCCAGTACCCCGTGGGGGGATCAGCCCCAGCATTTT	CASTPWGDQPQHF
TRBV28	-	12	many	TRBJ2-3	TGTGCCAGCAGTTTCGGGGCAGATACGCAGTATTTT	CASSFGADTQYF
TRBV20-1	TRBD1	15	many	TRBJ2-7	TGCAGTGCTAGAGCCCGGGGACAGTCACCCTACGAGCAGTACTTC	CSARARGQSPYEQYF
TRBV5-5	TRBD1	15	few	TRBJ1-5	TGTGCCAGCAGCCAGACGGACAGGGTCCCTCAGCCCCAGCATTTT	CASSQTDRVPQPQHF
TRBV19	-	16	many	TRBJ1-5	TGTGCCAGTAGTATAGCTGGCCAGGGAGCTTATCAGCCCCAGCATTTT	CASSIAGQGAYQPQHF
TRBV20-1	-	15	many	TRBJ2-2	TGCAGTGCCCCAGAGGGGCGGATGAACACCGGGGAGCTGTTTTTT	CSAPEGRMNTGELFF
TRBV11-3	TRBD1	15	many	TRBJ2-2	TGTGCCAGCACCGGGACAGGGGTCATCACCGGGGAGCTGTTTTTT	CASTGTGVITGELFF
TRBV11-2	TRBD1	14	many	TRBJ1-1	TGTGCCAGCAGCCCTCTACAGGGGGTCACTGAAGCTTTCTTT	CASSPLQGVTEAFF
TRBV20-1	TRBD2	15	many	TRBJ2-3	TGCAGTGAAGAGAAGCGGGGGGGGCTCACAGATACGCAGTATTTT	CSEEKRGGLTDTQYF
TRBV28	TRBD2	14	many	TRBJ2-7	TGTGCCAGCAGTTTAACTAGCGGGAACCACGAGCAGTACTTC	CASSLTSGNHEQYF
TRBV10-3	-	13	-	TRBJ1-2	TGTGCCATCAGTCCGGAAAGGGTCTATGGCTACACCTTC	CAISPERVYGYTF
TRBV28	-	12	many	TRBJ1-2	TGTGCCAGCAGCTCAGGGGTGGGTGGCTACACCTTC	CASSSGVGGYTF
TRBV5-1	-	14	many	TRBJ1-1	TGCGCCAGCAGCCCACTGGGAGGGAACACTGAAGCTTTCTTT	CASSPLGGNTEAFF
TRBV13	TRBD1	15	-	TRBJ1-1	TGTGCCAGCAGCCACGGGGACAGGGATGGCACTGAAGCTCTCTTT	CASSHGDRDGTEALF
TRBV12-3/TRBV12-4	-	13	many	TRBJ1-1	TGTGCCAGCAGTTTGGGTAAAGTAGTAAAAGCTTTCTTT	CASSLGKVVKAFF
TRBV27	TRBD2	13	many	TRBJ2-7	TGTGCCAGCAGTTTCCGGACTAGCTACGAGCAGTACTTC	CASSFRTSYEQYF
TRBV20-1	TRBD2	18	-	TRBJ2-7	TGCAGTGCTAGAGACCAGGCCTTGACTAGCGGAAACCCCTACGAGCAGTACTTC	CSARDQALTSGNPYEQYF
TRBV30	-	12	-	TRBJ2-5	TGTGCCTGGGCGGCCAACCAAGAGACCCAGTACTTC	CAWAANQETQYF
TRBV6-2/TRBV6-3	-	13	many	TRBJ2-1	TGTGCCAGCAGCCATACTAGTTACAATGAGCAGTTCTTC	CASSHTSYNEQFF
TRBV2	-	14	many	TRBJ2-2	TGTGCCAGCAGTGAGGGGACATTCGTCGGGGAGCTGTTTTTT	CASSEGTFVGELFF
TRBV6-1	-	14	few	TRBJ2-7	TGTGCCAGCAGACGGGGCATTTCATCCTACGAGCAGTACTTC	CASRRGISSYEQYF
TRBV12-3/TRBV12-4	-	15	-	TRBJ1-5	TGTGCCAGCAGTCGATCGGAGTTGTCGGCTAGGCCCCAGCATTTT	CASSRSELSARPQHF
TRBV2	TRBD1	15	many	TRBJ2-7	TGTGCCAGCAGGCCAGGACAGGGGCCGTACTACGAGCAGTACTTC	CASRPGQGPYYEQYF
TRBV28	TRBD1	14	few	TRBJ1-1	TGTGCCAGCGGAGTCAGGGGGCGCATAACTGAAGCTTTCTTT	CASGVRGRITEAFF
TRBV4-1	-	15	-	TRBJ2-2	TGCGCCAGCAGCCAAGGGCAGGGGGGGACCGGGGAGCTGTTTTTT	CASSQGQGGTGELFF
TRBV5-1	TRBD1	14	many	TRBJ1-1	TGCGCCAGCAGCCGACAGGGGACTAACACTGAAGCTTTCTTT	CASSRQGTNTEAFF
TRBV20-1	-	12	few	TRBJ1-4	TGCAGTGCTACTGCAACTAATGAAAAACTGTTTTTT	CSATATNEKLFF
TRBV7-9	-	13	many	TRBJ1-1	TGTGCCAGCTATTGGGGATATAGCACTGAAGCTTTCTTT	CASYWGYSTEAFF
TRBV6-1	-	15	many	TRBJ1-1	TGTGCCAGCAGTTCCCCTCAGGCGAGGGGCACTGAAGCTTTCTTT	CASSSPQARGTEAFF
TRBV20-1	-	14	-	TRBJ2-1	TGCAGTGCTAGAGATTTGGCCGTTAACAATGAGCAGTTCTTC	CSARDLAVNNEQFF
TRBV28	TRBD1	14	few	TRBJ2-5	TGTGCCAGCAGTTTTTCCAGGGGGCAAGAGGCCCAGTACTTC	CASSFSRGQEAQYF
TRBV7-9	-	15	many	TRBJ2-1	TGTGCCAGCAGTAAGTTTCCGACAGGATACAATGAGCAGTTCTTC	CASSKFPTGYNEQFF
TRBV9	TRBD2	15	many	TRBJ2-1	TGTGCCAGCAGCGTAACGCTAGCGGGGAACAATGAGCAGTTCTTC	CASSVTLAGNNEQFF
TRBV20-1	TRBD1	14	-	TRBJ1-5	TGCAGTGCTAGAGGCGGGACAGGGAACCAGCCCCAGCATTTT	CSARGGTGNQPQHF
TRBV5-5	-	14	-	TRBJ2-2	TGTGCCAGCAGCTTCACGGTAAACACCGGGGAGCTGTTTTTT	CASSFTVNTGELFF
TRBV27	-	16	many	TRBJ2-7	TGTGCCAGCAGTTTATCCTCGTGGGGCAGGGTTTACGAGCAGTACTTC	CASSLSSWGRVYEQYF
TRBV5-1	TRBD2	15	few	TRBJ2-3	TGCGCCAGCAGCTTGGAACGGGGGGGCACAGATACGCAGTATTTT	CASSLERGGTDTQYF
TRBV6-1	-	15	many	TRBJ1-2	TGTGCCAGCAGTGAAGGTCAGGGGAATAACTATGGCTACACCTTC	CASSEGQGNNYGYTF
TRBV9	-	14	few	TRBJ2-3	TGTGCCAGCACCGGGAGCGAAAGCACAGATACGCAGTATTTT	CASTGSESTDTQYF
TRBV6-5	-	16	many	TRBJ1-6	TGTGCCAGCAGTTACTTCGCGGGGATGAAGAATTCACCCCTCCACTTT	CASSYFAGMKNSPLHF
TRBV20-1	-	18	-	TRBJ2-5	TGCAGTGCTAGAGATCTTGAGGGAGACATCCAGTACCAAGAGACCCAGTACTTC	CSARDLEGDIQYQETQYF
TRBV7-9	TRBD1	18	many	TRBJ2-3	TGTGCCAGCAGCTCGAGGACAGGGCGAGTCGAGAGCACAGATACGCAGTATTTT	CASSSRTGRVESTDTQYF
TRBV12-3/TRBV12-4	TRBD1	14	-	TRBJ2-7	TGTGCCAGCAGTTTCGGGGACAGCTCCTACGAGCAGTACTTC	CASSFGDSSYEQYF
TRBV2	-	15	many	TRBJ1-2	TGTGCCAGCAGGGGATTCCCAGTGGGTCCCTATGGCTACACCTTC	CASRGFPVGPYGYTF